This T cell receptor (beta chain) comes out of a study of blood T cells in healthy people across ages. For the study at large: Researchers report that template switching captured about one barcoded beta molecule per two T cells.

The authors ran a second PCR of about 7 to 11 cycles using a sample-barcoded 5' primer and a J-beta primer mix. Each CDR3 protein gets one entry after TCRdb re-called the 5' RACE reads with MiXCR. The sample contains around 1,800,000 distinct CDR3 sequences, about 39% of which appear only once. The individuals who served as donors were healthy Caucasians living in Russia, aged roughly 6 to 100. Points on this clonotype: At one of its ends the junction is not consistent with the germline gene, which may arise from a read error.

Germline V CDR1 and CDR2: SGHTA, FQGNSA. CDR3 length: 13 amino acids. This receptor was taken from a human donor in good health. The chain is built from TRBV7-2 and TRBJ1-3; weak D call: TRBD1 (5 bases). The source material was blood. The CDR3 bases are TGTGCCAGCAGCATACAGGCCGGAAACATCATATATTTT. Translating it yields CASSIQAGNIIYF.